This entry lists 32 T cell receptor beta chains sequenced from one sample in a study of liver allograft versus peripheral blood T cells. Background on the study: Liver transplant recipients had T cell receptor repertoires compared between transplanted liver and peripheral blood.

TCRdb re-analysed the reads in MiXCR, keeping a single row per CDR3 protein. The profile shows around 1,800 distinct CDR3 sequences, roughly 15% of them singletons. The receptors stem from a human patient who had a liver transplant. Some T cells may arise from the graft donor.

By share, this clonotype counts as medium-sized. Written as DNA, the CDR3 is TGTGCCAGCAGCCTGAGGGCTGCCCCTTACAATGAGCAGTTCTTC. Amino acid sequence: CASSLRAAPYNEQFF. The V call is TRBV3-2, the J call TRBJ2-1; TRBD2 is the table's D call and was not checked against the DNA. TRBV3-2 is classified as a pseudogene. This CDR3 has 15 amino acids.

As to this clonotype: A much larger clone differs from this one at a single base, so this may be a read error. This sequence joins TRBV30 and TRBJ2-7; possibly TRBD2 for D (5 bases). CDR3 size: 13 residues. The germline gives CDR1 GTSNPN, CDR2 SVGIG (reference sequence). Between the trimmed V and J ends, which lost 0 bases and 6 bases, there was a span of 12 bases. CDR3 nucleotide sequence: TGTGCCTGGAGTGTACTAGTCACGAGCGAGCAGTACTTC. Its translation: CAWSVLVTSEQYF. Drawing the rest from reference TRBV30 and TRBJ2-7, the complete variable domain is SQTIHQWPATLVQPVGSPLSLECTVEGTSNPNLYWYRQAAGRGLQLLFYSVGIGQISSEVPQNLSASRPQDRQFILSSKKLLLSDSGFYLCAWSVLVTSEQYFGPGTRLTVT.

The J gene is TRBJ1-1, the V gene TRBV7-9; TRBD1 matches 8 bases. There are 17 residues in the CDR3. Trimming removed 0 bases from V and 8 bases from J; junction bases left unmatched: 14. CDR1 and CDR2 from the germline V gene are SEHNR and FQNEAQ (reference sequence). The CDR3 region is CASSLAGMGTGSREAFF. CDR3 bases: TGTGCCAGCAGCTTAGCGGGAATGGGGACAGGTTCGAGGGAAGCTTTCTTT.

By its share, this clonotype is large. The CDR3 loop reads CASSELTGGAGYGYTF. In DNA, the CDR3 is TGTGCCAGCAGTGAATTGACAGGGGGCGCCGGCTATGGCTACACCTTC. The genes are TRBV6-1 and TRBJ1-2, with 10 bases identical to TRBD1. Germline loops: CDR1 MNHNS, CDR2 SASEGT. The CDR3 has 16 amino acids. The J segment lost 4 bases and the V segment lost 2 bases, leaving 7 bases of the junction unmatched.

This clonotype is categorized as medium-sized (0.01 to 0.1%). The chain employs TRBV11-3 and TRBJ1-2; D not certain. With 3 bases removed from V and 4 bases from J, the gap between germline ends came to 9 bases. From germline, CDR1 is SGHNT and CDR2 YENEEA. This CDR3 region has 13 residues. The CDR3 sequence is CASSFSGTYGYTF. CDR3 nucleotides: TGTGCCAGCAGCTTCTCAGGAACCTATGGCTACACCTTC.

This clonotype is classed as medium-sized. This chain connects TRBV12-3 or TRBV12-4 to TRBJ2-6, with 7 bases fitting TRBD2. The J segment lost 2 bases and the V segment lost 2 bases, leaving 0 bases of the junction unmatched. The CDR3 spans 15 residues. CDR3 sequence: CASSLRGAGANVLTF. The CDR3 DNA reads TGTGCCAGCAGTTTACGGGGGGCTGGGGCCAACGTCCTGACTTTC.

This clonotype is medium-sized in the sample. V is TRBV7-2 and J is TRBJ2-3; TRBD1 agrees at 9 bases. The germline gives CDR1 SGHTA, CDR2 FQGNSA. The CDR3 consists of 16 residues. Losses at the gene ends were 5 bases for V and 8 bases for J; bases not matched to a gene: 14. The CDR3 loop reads CASSPRRDRVAVTQYF. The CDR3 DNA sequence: TGTGCCAGCAGCCCTAGGAGGGACAGGGTTGCCGTTACGCAGTATTTT.

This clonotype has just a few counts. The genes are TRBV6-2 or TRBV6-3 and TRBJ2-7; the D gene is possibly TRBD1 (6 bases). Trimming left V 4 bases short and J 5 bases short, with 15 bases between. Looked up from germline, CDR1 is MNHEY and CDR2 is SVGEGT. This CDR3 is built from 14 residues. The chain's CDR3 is CASSFQGPRDEQYF. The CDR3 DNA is TGTGCCAGCAGTTTCCAGGGGCCTCGGGACGAGCAGTACTTC.

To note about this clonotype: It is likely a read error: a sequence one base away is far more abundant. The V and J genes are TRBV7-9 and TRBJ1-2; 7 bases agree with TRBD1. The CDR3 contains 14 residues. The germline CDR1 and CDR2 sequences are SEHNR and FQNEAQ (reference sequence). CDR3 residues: CASSSRTGDYGYAF. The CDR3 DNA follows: TGTGCCAGCAGCTCCCGGACAGGCGACTATGGCTACGCCTTC.

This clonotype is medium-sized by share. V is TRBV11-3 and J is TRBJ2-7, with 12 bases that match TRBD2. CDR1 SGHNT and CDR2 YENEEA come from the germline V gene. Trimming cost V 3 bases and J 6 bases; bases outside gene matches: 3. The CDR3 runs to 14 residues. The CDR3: CASSLGLAGAEQYV. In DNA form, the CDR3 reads TGTGCCAGCAGCTTGGGACTAGCGGGTGCCGAGCAGTACGTC.

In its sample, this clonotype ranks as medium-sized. CDR3: CASSQTLGLEGGGNQPQHF. CDR3 sequence (DNA): TGTGCCAGCAGCCAGACCCTAGGGCTAGAGGGAGGAGGAAATCAGCCCCAGCATTTT. The chain uses TRBV14 and TRBJ1-5, with D uncertain. The CDR3 totals 19 residues. CDR1 SGHDN and CDR2 FVKESK come from the germline V gene. The ends were cut back, 3 bases at V and 4 bases at J, with 25 bases in the middle.

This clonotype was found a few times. This CDR3 is CASSSGLAGVADTQYF. In DNA form, the CDR3 reads TGTGCCAGCAGTTCCGGACTAGCGGGAGTAGCAGATACGCAGTATTTT. The rearrangement joins TRBV7-9 to TRBJ2-3; 13 bases match TRBD2. Germline V gene lookup returns CDR1 SEHNR and CDR2 FQNEAQ (reference sequence). V was pared by 6 bases and J by 4 bases, with 7 bases of the junction left unmatched. The CDR3 covers 16 residues.

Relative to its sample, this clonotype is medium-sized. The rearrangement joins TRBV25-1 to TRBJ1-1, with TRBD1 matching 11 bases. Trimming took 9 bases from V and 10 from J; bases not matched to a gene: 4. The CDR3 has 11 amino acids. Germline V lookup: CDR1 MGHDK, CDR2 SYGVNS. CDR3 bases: TGTGCCAGTGGACAGGGGGCGTTAGCTTTCTTT. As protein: CASGQGALAFF.

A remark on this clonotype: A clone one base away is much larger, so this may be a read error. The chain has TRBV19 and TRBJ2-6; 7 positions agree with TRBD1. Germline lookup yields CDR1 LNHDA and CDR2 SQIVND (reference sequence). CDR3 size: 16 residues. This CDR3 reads CASSNGQASGANVLIF. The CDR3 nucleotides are TGTGCCAGTAGTAACGGACAGGCCTCTGGGGCCAACGTCCTGATTTTC.

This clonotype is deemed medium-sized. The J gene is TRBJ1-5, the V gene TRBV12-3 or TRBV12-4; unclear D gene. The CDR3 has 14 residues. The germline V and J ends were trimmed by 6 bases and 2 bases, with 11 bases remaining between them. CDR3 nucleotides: TGTGCCAGCAGCTTCAGGAGGGGCAATCAGCCCCAGCATTTT. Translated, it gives CASSFRRGNQPQHF.

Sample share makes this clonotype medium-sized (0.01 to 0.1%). CDR3 region: CSARRPSSYNSPLHF. The CDR3 DNA is TGCAGTGCTAGGCGTCCGAGCTCCTATAATTCACCCCTCCACTTT. The rearrangement uses TRBV20-1 and TRBJ1-6; D gene uncertain. The germline CDR1 and CDR2 sequences are DFQATT and SNEGSKA (reference sequence). This CDR3 region has 15 residues. The V gene lost 3 bases and the J gene lost 0 bases, with 9 bases spanning the gap.

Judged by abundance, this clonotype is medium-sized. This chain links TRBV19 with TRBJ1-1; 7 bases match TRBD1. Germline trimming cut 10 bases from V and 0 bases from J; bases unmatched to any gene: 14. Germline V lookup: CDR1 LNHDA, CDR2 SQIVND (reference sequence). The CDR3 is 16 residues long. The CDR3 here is CATRGGRGTMNTEAFF. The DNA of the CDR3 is TGTGCCACCCGAGGGGGCAGGGGAACGATGAACACTGAAGCTTTCTTT. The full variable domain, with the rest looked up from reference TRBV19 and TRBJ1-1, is DGGITQSPKYLFRKEGQNVTLSCEQNLNHDAMYWYRQDPGQGLRLIYYSQIVNDFQKGDIAEGYSVSREKKESFPLTVTSAQKNPTAFYLCATRGGRGTMNTEAFFGQGTRLTVV.

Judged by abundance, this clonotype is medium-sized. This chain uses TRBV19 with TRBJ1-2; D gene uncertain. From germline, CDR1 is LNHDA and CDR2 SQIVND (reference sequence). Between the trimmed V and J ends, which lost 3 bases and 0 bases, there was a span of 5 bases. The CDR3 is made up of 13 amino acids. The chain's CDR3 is CASSIQTNYGYTF. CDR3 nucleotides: TGTGCCAGTAGTATCCAGACTAACTATGGCTACACCTTC.

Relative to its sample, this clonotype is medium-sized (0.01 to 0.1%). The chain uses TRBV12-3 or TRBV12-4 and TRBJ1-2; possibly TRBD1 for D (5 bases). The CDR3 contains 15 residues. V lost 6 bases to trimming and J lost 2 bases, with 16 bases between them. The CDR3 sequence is CASSRDSKANYGYTF. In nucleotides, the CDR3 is TGTGCCAGCAGCCGGGACTCTAAGGCCAACTATGGCTACACCTTC.

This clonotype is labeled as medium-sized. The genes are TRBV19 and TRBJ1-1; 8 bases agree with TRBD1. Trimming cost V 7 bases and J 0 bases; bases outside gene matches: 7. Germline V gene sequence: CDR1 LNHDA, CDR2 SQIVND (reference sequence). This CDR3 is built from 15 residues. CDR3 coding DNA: TGTGCCAGTATGAGACAGGGGACAATGAACACTGAAGCTTTCTTT. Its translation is CASMRQGTMNTEAFF.

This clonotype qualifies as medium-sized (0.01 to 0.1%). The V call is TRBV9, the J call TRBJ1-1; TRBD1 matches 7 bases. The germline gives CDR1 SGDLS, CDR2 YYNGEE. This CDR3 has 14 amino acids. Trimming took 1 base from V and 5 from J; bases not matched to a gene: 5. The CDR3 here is CASSVYPGGTEAFF. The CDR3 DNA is TGTGCCAGCAGCGTATACCCAGGGGGTACTGAAGCTTTCTTT.

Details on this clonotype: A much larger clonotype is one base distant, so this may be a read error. The CDR3 loop is CVSSWGYGGQRGANEKLFF. CDR3 coding DNA: TGTGTCAGCAGCTGGGGGTACGGGGGACAGAGGGGAGCGAATGAAAAACTGTTTTTT. The chain carries TRBV7-9 and TRBJ1-4; the match to TRBD1 covers 7 bases. Germline V gene sequence: CDR1 SEHNR, CDR2 FQNEAQ (reference sequence). The CDR3 consists of 19 residues.

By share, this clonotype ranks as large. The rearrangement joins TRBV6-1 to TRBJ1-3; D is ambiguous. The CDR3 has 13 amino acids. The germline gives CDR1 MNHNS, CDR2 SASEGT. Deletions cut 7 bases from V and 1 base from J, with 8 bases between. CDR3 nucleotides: TGTGCCAGCACTTCCCGTTCTGGAAACACCATATATTTT. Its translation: CASTSRSGNTIYF.

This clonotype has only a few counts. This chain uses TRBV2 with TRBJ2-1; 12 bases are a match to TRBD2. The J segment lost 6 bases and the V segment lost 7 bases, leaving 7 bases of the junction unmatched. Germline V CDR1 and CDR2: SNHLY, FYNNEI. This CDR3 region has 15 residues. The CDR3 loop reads CASNLLAGGGNEQFF. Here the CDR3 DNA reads TGTGCCAGCAATCTCCTAGCGGGAGGGGGCAATGAGCAGTTCTTC.

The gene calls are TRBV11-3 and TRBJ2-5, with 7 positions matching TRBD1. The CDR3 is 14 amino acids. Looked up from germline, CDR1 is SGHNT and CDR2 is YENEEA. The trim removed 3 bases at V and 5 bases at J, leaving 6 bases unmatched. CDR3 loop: CASSFQGVGETQYF. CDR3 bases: TGTGCCAGCAGCTTTCAGGGGGTTGGGGAGACCCAGTACTTC.

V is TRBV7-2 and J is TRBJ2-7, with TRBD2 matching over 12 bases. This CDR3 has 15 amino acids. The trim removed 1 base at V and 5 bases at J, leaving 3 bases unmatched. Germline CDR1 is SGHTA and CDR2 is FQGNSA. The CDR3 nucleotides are TGTGCCAGCAGCTTAGGACTAGCGGGAGCCAACGAGCAGTACGTC. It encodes CASSLGLAGANEQYV.

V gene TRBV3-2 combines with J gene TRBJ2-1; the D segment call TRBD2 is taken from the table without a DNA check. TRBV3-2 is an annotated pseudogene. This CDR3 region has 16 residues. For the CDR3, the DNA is TGTGCCAGCAGCTCTTTTAGCGGGGGGGATTACAATGAGCAGTTCTTC. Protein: CASSSFSGGDYNEQFF.

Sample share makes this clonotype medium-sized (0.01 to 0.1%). DNA of the CDR3: TGTGCCAGCAGTAACGGACAGGCAACTAATGAAAAACTGTTTTTT. Translation gives CASSNGQATNEKLFF. The rearrangement uses TRBV11-2 and TRBJ1-4, with 7 bases matching TRBD1. The V and J ends lost 6 bases and 0 bases, in that order; junction bases with no gene match: 4. CDR3 length equals 15 residues. Germline assignment: CDR1 SGHAT and CDR2 FQNNGV.

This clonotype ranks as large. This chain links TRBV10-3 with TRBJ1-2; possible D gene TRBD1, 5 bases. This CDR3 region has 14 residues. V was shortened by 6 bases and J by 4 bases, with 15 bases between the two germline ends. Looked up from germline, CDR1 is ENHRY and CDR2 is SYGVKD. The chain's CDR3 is CAIRNSGAAYGYTF. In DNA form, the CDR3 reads TGTGCCATCAGGAATAGCGGGGCCGCCTATGGCTACACCTTC.

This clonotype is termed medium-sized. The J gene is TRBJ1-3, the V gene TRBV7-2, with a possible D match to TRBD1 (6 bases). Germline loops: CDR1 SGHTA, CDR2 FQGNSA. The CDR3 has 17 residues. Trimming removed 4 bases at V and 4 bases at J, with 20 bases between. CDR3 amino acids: CASSSGPLGAGGNTIYF. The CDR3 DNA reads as TGTGCCAGCAGCTCAGGGCCCCTGGGGGCAGGAGGAAACACCATATATTTT. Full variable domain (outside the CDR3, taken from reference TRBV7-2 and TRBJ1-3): GAGVSQSPSNKVTEKGKDVELRCDPISGHTALYWYRQSLGQGLEFLIYFQGNSAPDKSGLPSDRFSAERTGGSVSTLTIQRTQQEDSAVYLCASSSGPLGAGGNTIYFGEGSWLTVV.

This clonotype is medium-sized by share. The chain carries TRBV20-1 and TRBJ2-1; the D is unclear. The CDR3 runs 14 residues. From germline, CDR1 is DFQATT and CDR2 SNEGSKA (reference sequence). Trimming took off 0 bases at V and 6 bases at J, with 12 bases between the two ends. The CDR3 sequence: CSAREIRKRNEQFF. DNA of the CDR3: TGCAGTGCTAGAGAAATACGGAAGCGCAATGAGCAGTTCTTC.

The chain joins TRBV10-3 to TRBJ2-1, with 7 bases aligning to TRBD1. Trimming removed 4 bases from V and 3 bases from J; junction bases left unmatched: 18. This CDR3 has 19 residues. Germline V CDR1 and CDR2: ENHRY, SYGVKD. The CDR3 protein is CAISAGIQGVLGGYNEQFF. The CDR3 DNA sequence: TGTGCCATCAGTGCCGGCATTCAGGGGGTGTTGGGTGGCTACAATGAGCAGTTCTTC.